This is a list of T cell receptor beta chains from one sample in a study of vaccination effects on CD4 cells after COVID-19. Clones were read by immunoSEQ multiplex PCR, and TCRdb kept only the in-frame ones, dropping some. Here the sample spans about 66,000 clones, about 72% being singletons. No antigen is known for these receptors. The specimen was CD4+ T cells from PBMCs cultured without peptide, collected before COVID-19 vaccination. These receptors were collected from a human donor who had a prior SARS-CoV-2 infection. The CDR3 runs from the conserved cysteine through the conserved F or W. A D gene is named only where the DNA matches it firmly. Not every row has a clone size; where given, it reads once, few, many or a size class.

V gene: TRBV7-2; clone size: once; J gene: TRBJ2-2; D gene: -; CDR3 DNA: TGTGCCAGCAGCCCCCAAGGCGGGGCCGGGGAGCTGTTTTTT; CDR3 protein: CASSPQGGAGELFF
V gene: TRBV2; clone size: -; J gene: TRBJ2-1; D gene: -; CDR3 DNA: TGTGCCAGCAGTCGTGACAGGACCTACAATGAGCAGTTCTTC; CDR3 protein: CASSRDRTYNEQFF
V gene: TRBV9; clone size: -; J gene: TRBJ2-3; D gene: -; CDR3 DNA: TGTGCCAGCAGCGTAGGTGGCTTCACAGATACGCAGTATTTT; CDR3 protein: CASSVGGFTDTQYF
V gene: TRBV2; clone size: -; J gene: TRBJ2-3; D gene: -; CDR3 DNA: TGTGCCAGCTACCGGGCCGTCTTTAGCACAGATACGCAGTATTTT; CDR3 protein: CASYRAVFSTDTQYF
V gene: TRBV6-5; clone size: -; J gene: TRBJ1-5; D gene: -; CDR3 DNA: TGTGCCAGCAGCCCCAGGACACCCGTCAATCAGCCCCAGCATTTT; CDR3 protein: CASSPRTPVNQPQHF
V gene: TRBV9; clone size: once; J gene: TRBJ1-1; D gene: -; CDR3 DNA: TGTGCCAGCAGCGCTCGCAACCCCAGCACTGAAGCTTTCTTT; CDR3 protein: CASSARNPSTEAFF
V gene: TRBV2; clone size: -; J gene: TRBJ2-5; D gene: TRBD1; CDR3 DNA: TGTGCCAGCAGTCTCCTGACAGGGGTCGAAGAGACCCAGTACTTC; CDR3 protein: CASSLLTGVEETQYF
V gene: TRBV5-1; clone size: -; J gene: TRBJ2-1; D gene: TRBD1; CDR3 DNA: TGCGCCAGCAGCTTGGGGACAGGGGGCGATGAGCAGTTCTTC; CDR3 protein: CASSLGTGGDEQFF
V gene: TRBV4-2; clone size: -; J gene: TRBJ1-4; D gene: TRBD1; CDR3 DNA: TGTGCCAGCAGCCAGGACAGGGGGAAAAGCGAAAAACTGTTTTTT; CDR3 protein: CASSQDRGKSEKLFF
V gene: TRBV7-2; clone size: -; J gene: TRBJ1-6; D gene: -; CDR3 DNA: TGTGCCAGCAGCTTATTGGGAGGGGATAATTCACCCCTCCACTTT; CDR3 protein: CASSLLGGDNSPLHF
V gene: TRBV2; clone size: -; J gene: TRBJ1-5; D gene: -; CDR3 DNA: TGTGCCAGCAGTGCCGACAGGTTGGATCAGCCCCAGCATTTT; CDR3 protein: CASSADRLDQPQHF
V gene: TRBV30; clone size: -; J gene: TRBJ2-7; D gene: TRBD2; CDR3 DNA: TGTGCCTGGAGTGTACGGGTTCTAGCGGGAACCTACGAGCAGTACTTC; CDR3 protein: CAWSVRVLAGTYEQYF
V gene: TRBV29-1; clone size: -; J gene: TRBJ2-3; D gene: TRBD2; CDR3 DNA: TGCAGCGTTGGGGCGGGAGCAGAAACGCAGTATTTT; CDR3 protein: CSVGAGAETQYF
V gene: TRBV7-2; clone size: -; J gene: TRBJ2-1; D gene: TRBD2; CDR3 DNA: TGTGCCAGCAGCTTCATCGGCGGGGGTACGGTGCAGTTCTTC; CDR3 protein: CASSFIGGGTVQFF
V gene: TRBV5-6; clone size: once; J gene: TRBJ2-7; D gene: TRBD2; CDR3 DNA: TGTGCCAGCAGGGAGAGCGGGAGTTTTCCCTACGAGCAGTACTTC; CDR3 protein: CASRESGSFPYEQYF
V gene: TRBV19; clone size: -; J gene: TRBJ2-7; D gene: -; CDR3 DNA: TGTGCCAGTAGTATTGGAAGGGGCTCATCGTACGAGCAGTACTTC; CDR3 protein: CASSIGRGSSYEQYF
V gene: TRBV7-8; clone size: few; J gene: TRBJ2-1; D gene: -; CDR3 DNA: TGTGCCAGCAGCTCGAGCGGTGGGGCGGGATCTATTCGTGAGCAGTTCTTC; CDR3 protein: CASSSSGGAGSIREQFF
V gene: TRBV2; clone size: -; J gene: TRBJ1-5; D gene: -; CDR3 DNA: TGTGCCAGCAAGCTCGCCGGGGACCTTGTGCCCCAGCATTTT; CDR3 protein: CASKLAGDLVPQHF
V gene: TRBV30; clone size: -; J gene: TRBJ2-1; D gene: TRBD1; CDR3 DNA: TGTGCCTGGAGTGTGTTCCGGGACAGCAATGAGCAGTTCTTC; CDR3 protein: CAWSVFRDSNEQFF
V gene: TRBV7-2; clone size: -; J gene: TRBJ1-2; D gene: -; CDR3 DNA: TGTGCCAGCAGGTTGGCTGGGACCCCCCTCAACTATGGCTACACCTTC; CDR3 protein: CASRLAGTPLNYGYTF
V gene: TRBV5-1; clone size: once; J gene: TRBJ2-1; D gene: TRBD1; CDR3 DNA: TGCGCCAGCAGCTCGGTGGGGACAGGGCCCGATGAGCAGTTCTTC; CDR3 protein: CASSSVGTGPDEQFF
V gene: TRBV19; clone size: -; J gene: TRBJ2-3; D gene: TRBD2; CDR3 DNA: TGTGCCAGTAGTTCACTAGCGGGGGGGCCCGGGGATACGCAGTATTTT; CDR3 protein: CASSSLAGGPGDTQYF
V gene: TRBV9; clone size: -; J gene: TRBJ1-2; D gene: -; CDR3 DNA: TGTGCCAGCAGCGTGGCCTCTAACTATGGCTACACCTTC; CDR3 protein: CASSVASNYGYTF
V gene: TRBV6-5; clone size: -; J gene: TRBJ2-7; D gene: TRBD2; CDR3 DNA: TGTGCCAGCAGTAACCTAGCGGGAGTGGGCGAGCAGTACTTC; CDR3 protein: CASSNLAGVGEQYF
V gene: TRBV2; clone size: -; J gene: TRBJ2-1; D gene: TRBD2; CDR3 DNA: TGTGCCAGCAGAACTACTAGGACTAGCGACTACAATGAGCAGTTCTTC; CDR3 protein: CASRTTRTSDYNEQFF
V gene: TRBV19; clone size: -; J gene: TRBJ1-2; D gene: TRBD1; CDR3 DNA: TGTGCCAGTAGTCAACGGGACAGCCGCTATGGCTACACCTTC; CDR3 protein: CASSQRDSRYGYTF
V gene: TRBV11-3; clone size: -; J gene: TRBJ1-6; D gene: -; CDR3 DNA: TGTGCCAGCAGCTCTCAGTTCCCGGTCTCACCCCTCCACTTT; CDR3 protein: CASSSQFPVSPLHF
V gene: TRBV3-1/TRBV3-2; clone size: few; J gene: TRBJ2-1; D gene: -; CDR3 DNA: TGTGCCAGCAGCCCGATTGGCAATGAGCAGTTCTTC; CDR3 protein: CASSPIGNEQFF
V gene: TRBV3-1/TRBV3-2; clone size: -; J gene: TRBJ1-1; D gene: -; CDR3 DNA: TGTGCCAGCAGCCAAGCCCCCGGGGTAGCTTTCTTT; CDR3 protein: CASSQAPGVAFF
V gene: TRBV5-5; clone size: -; J gene: TRBJ2-5; D gene: -; CDR3 DNA: TGTGCCAGCAGCTTGTTTCTGGCGACAAAAGAGACCCAGTACTTC; CDR3 protein: CASSLFLATKETQYF
V gene: TRBV27; clone size: -; J gene: TRBJ2-4; D gene: -; CDR3 DNA: TGTGCCAGCAGTTACTATGGGGCCAAAAACATTCAGTACTTC; CDR3 protein: CASSYYGAKNIQYF
V gene: TRBV4-2; clone size: -; J gene: TRBJ1-2; D gene: -; CDR3 DNA: TGTGCCAGCAGCCAAGAGAGAGGGGAACAGGGCTACACCTTC; CDR3 protein: CASSQERGEQGYTF
V gene: TRBV11-2; clone size: -; J gene: TRBJ2-7; D gene: TRBD2; CDR3 DNA: TGTGCCAGCAGGTTAACTATACTAGCGGATTCCTACGAGCAGTACTTC; CDR3 protein: CASRLTILADSYEQYF
V gene: TRBV2; clone size: few; J gene: TRBJ2-1; D gene: -; CDR3 DNA: TGTGCCAGCAGCGGAGCCTACAATGAGCAGTTCTTC; CDR3 protein: CASSGAYNEQFF
V gene: TRBV30; clone size: -; J gene: TRBJ2-2; D gene: -; CDR3 DNA: TGTGCCTGGAGTGTTTTTGGGAGGGGGGGAACCGGGGAGCTGTTTTTT; CDR3 protein: CAWSVFGRGGTGELFF